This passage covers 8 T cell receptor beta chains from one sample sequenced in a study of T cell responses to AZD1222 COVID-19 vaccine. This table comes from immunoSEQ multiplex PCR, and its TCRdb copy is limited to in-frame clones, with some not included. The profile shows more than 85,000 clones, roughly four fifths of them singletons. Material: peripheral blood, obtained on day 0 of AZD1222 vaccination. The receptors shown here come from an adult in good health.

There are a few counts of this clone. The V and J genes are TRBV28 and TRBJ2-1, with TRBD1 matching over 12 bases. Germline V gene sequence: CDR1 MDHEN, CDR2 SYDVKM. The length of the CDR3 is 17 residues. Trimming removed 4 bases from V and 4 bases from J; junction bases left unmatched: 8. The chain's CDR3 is CASSSSGTGGAYNEQFF. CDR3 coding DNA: TGTGCCAGCAGTTCGTCCGGGACAGGGGGCGCGTACAATGAGCAGTTCTTC.

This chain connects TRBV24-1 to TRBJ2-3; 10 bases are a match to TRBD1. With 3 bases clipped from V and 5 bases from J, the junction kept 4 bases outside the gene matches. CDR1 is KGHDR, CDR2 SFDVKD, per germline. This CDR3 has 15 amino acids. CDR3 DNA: TGTGCCACCAGTGATCTGGACAGGGGGAGAGATACGCAGTATTTT. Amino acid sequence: CATSDLDRGRDTQYF.

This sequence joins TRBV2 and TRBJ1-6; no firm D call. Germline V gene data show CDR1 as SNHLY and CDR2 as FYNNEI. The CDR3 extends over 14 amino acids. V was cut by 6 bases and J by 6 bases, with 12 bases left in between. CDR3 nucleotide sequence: TGTGCCAGCAGGACCCCCGGAGGTAATTCACCCCTCCACTTT. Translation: CASRTPGGNSPLHF.

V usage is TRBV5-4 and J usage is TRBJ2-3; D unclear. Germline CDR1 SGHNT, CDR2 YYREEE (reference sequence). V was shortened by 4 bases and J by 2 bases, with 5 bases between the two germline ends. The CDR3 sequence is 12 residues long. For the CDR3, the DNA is TGTGCCAGCAGCGGAGACACAGATACGCAGTATTTT. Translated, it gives CASSGDTDTQYF.

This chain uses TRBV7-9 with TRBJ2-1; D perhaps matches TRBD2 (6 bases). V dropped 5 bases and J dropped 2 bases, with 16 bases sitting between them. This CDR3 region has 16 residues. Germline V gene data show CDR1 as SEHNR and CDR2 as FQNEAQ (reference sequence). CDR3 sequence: CASSPLREYAYNEQFF. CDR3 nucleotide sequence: TGTGCCAGCAGCCCCCTTCGGGAGTACGCCTACAATGAGCAGTTCTTC.

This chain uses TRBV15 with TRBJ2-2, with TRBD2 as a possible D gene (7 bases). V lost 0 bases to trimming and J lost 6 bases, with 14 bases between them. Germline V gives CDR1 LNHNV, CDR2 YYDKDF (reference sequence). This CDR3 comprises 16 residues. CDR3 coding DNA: TGTGCCACCAGCAGAGATTGGCGGGGGCCTGCCGGGGAGCTGTTTTTT. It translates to CATSRDWRGPAGELFF.

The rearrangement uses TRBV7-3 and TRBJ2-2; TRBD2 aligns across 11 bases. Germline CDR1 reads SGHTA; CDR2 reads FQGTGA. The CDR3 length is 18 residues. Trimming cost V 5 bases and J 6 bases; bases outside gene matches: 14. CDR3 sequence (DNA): TGTGCCAGCAGCCCCCTTGGATTAGCGGGGGGGCCTTCCGGGGAGCTGTTTTTT. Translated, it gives CASSPLGLAGGPSGELFF.

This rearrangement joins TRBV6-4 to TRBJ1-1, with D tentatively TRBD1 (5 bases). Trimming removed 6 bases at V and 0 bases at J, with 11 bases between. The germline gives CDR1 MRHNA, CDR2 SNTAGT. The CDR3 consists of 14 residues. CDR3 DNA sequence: TGTGCCAGCAGGGCAGGGTACATGAACACTGAAGCTTTCTTT. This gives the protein CASRAGYMNTEAFF.